This TCR beta chain was documented in a study of vaccination and CD4 T cells after COVID-19. Study summary: Comprising six males and four females, the convalescent participants counted two Hispanic individuals among them. Study-wide findings and caveats: Vaccine-specific clones numbering 304 of 307 showed spike mono-reactivity in convalescent patients.

An Oncomine TCR Beta short-read assay was used to sequence the DNA from cultured CD4+ T cells. Researchers extracted genomic DNA from CD4+ T cells that had been cultured. TCRdb independently ran MiXCR on the PCR reads; one entry per CDR3 protein. The sample has some 16,000 distinct CDR3 sequences; about 45% are singletons. Germline V gene lookup returns CDR1 DFQATT and CDR2 SNEGSKA (reference sequence). This CDR3 spans 17 amino acids. After removal of 6 bases from V and 3 bases from J, the junction contained 17 bases not matched to a gene. This clonotype has more than one count but fewer than ten. Its target is not known. Treatment reported: roughly 10-day PBMC culture with coronavirus spike peptide pools or control peptides (ViraFEST assay).

The chain combines TRBV20-1 with TRBJ1-2; 9 bases agree with TRBD1. The sample consisted of CD4+ T cells from blood, cultured in vitro, taken after SARS-CoV-2 vaccination. This TCR came from a human donor who had recovered from COVID-19. The CDR3, as DNA: TGCAGTGCCACACCGGGACAGGGTTGGTTGACCGACTATGGCTACACCTTC. Its protein product is CSATPGQGWLTDYGYTF.